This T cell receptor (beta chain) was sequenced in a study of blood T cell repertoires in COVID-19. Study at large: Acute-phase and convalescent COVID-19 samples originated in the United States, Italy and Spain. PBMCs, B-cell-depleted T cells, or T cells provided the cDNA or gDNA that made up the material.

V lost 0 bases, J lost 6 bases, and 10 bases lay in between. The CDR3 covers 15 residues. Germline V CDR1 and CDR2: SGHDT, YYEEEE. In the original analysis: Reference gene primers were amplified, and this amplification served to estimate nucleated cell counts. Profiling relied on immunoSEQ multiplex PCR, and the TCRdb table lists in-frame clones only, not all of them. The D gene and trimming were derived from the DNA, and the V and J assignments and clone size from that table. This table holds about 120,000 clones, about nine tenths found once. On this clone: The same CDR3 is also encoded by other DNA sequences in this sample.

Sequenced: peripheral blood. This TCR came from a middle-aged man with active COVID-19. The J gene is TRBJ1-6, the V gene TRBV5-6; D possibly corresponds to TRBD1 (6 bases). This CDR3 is CASSLVQGGNSPLHF. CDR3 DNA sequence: TGTGCCAGCAGCTTGGTACAGGGTGGTAATTCACCCCTCCACTTT.